This paragraph reports one TCR beta chain. The CDR3 has 16 amino acids. Germline V gene data show CDR1 as MNHEY and CDR2 as SMNVEV (reference sequence). The V gene end was trimmed by 3 bases and the J gene end by 9 bases; junction bases not matched to a gene: 8. The table came from immunoSEQ multiplex PCR; TCRdb's copy has only in-frame clones and leaves some out. The data contain just under 30,000 clones, 80% to 90% of them singletons. These data are taken from a study of tumor-infiltrating lymphocytes in localized non-small cell lung cancer. The sample taken for sequencing was lung tumor tissue. V and J are TRBV27 and TRBJ2-3; TRBD2 matches at 14 bases. The receptor's source is a human donor with non-small cell lung cancer. DNA for the CDR3: TGTGCCAGCAGTTTGACTAGCGGGGGGGCGGTGAGCACGCAGTATTTT. Its translation: CASSLTSGGAVSTQYF.